Here is one T cell receptor beta chain with its context. Antigen unknown. Germline CDR1 MNHEY, CDR2 SVGAGI. J was trimmed by 0 bases and V by 7 bases; bases with no gene match: 8. The CDR3 runs 15 residues. The data were obtained in a study of PD-L1 blockade in urothelial cancer. Study observations and caveats: Below-median TCR clonality that was measured in pretreatment blood predicted better survival.

The authors spiked synthetic TCR analog templates into each PCR. The assay was immunoSEQ multiplex PCR, and TCRdb's table has in-frame clones only and misses some. The table includes about 51,000 clones, around 85% detected once. The rearrangement joins TRBV6-5 to TRBJ1-2; TRBD1 agrees at 7 bases. The sequence was obtained from a man in his fifties or sixties with urothelial cancer. The starting material was PBMCs, obtained around atezolizumab (anti-PD-L1) treatment. The CDR3 DNA sequence: TGTGCCAGCAAGACCCATGGGACAGCTAACTATGGCTACACCTTC. It encodes CASKTHGTANYGYTF.